This T cell receptor beta chain was sequenced in a study of PD-1 blockade in classical Hodgkin lymphoma. Patients all relapsed after autologous stem cell transplantation, and there was variation in brentuximab vedotin exposure. Measured with immunoSEQ multiplex PCR; TCRdb has only the in-frame clones, and not every one. The table has roughly 14,000 clones, 60% to 80% seen once. With 5 bases clipped from V and 0 bases from J, the junction kept 16 bases outside the gene matches. The CDR3 covers 18 residues. Germline V lookup: CDR1 SGHAT, CDR2 FQNNGV. The receptor was isolated from a human donor with classical Hodgkin lymphoma. This material consisted of peripheral blood mononuclear cells (PBMCs), taken before the second cycle of nivolumab. This chain uses TRBV11-2 with TRBJ2-7; 7 positions match TRBD1. The CDR3 region is CASSRNLLIRDSSYEQYF. The DNA for the CDR3 is TGTGCCAGCAGCCGTAACCTCCTTATCCGGGACAGCTCCTACGAGCAGTACTTC. The full variable domain, completed using reference TRBV11-2 and TRBJ2-7, is EAGVAQSPRYKIIEKRQSVAFWCNPISGHATLYWYQQILGQGPKLLIQFQNNGVVDDSQLPKDRFSAERLKGVDSTLKIQPAKLEDSAVYLCASSRNLLIRDSSYEQYFGPGTRLTVT.